Following are 21 T cell receptor beta chains from one sample sequenced in a study of cytomegalovirus exposure and HLA in healthy donors. Assay: immunoSEQ multiplex PCR; the TCRdb copy retains only in-frame clones and omits some. The sample carries 67,000 or so clones, approximately 96% recorded once. Sample: PBMCs. The receptors shown here come from a man between 18 and 29 years old in good health and CMV-seropositive.

The gene calls are TRBV28 and TRBJ2-1; D possibly corresponds to TRBD2 (5 bases). CDR3 length equals 15 residues. Trimming removed 5 bases from V and 2 bases from J, with 13 bases in between. The germline gives CDR1 MDHEN, CDR2 SYDVKM. In DNA form, the CDR3 reads TGTGCCAGCAGTACAAGCGGAGGAACCTACAATGAGCAGTTCTTC. It encodes CASSTSGGTYNEQFF.

This chain connects TRBV9 to TRBJ2-5; 9 nucleotides line up with TRBD2. Germline V gives CDR1 SGDLS, CDR2 YYNGEE. The CDR3 is 15 residues long. J gave up 2 bases and V 4 bases, and 6 bases lay outside the gene matches. The DNA of the CDR3 is TGTGCCAGCAGCACGTCAGCGGGGGGACAAGAGACCCAGTACTTC. This encodes CASSTSAGGQETQYF.

The chain couples TRBV7-2 to TRBJ2-1, with unresolved D. Looked up from germline, CDR1 is SGHTA and CDR2 is FQGNSA. V was cut by 5 bases and J by 2 bases, with 4 bases left in between. The CDR3 contains 12 residues. The chain's CDR3 is CASSPAYNEQFF. In DNA form, the CDR3 reads TGTGCCAGCAGCCCGGCCTACAATGAGCAGTTCTTC.

This sequence joins TRBV6-5 and TRBJ1-1, with D possibly matching TRBD1 (6 bases). Germline V gene sequence: CDR1 MNHEY, CDR2 SVGAGI. The CDR3 spans 15 residues. V lost 5 bases and J 0 bases, leaving 13 bases between the germline ends. The CDR3 nucleotides are TGTGCCAGCAGTACAGACAGGCCAATGAACACTGAAGCTTTCTTT. This sequence encodes CASSTDRPMNTEAFF.

This chain connects TRBV27 to TRBJ1-2; 7 bases agree with TRBD1. The length of the CDR3 is 13 residues. Germline V CDR1 and CDR2: MNHEY, SMNVEV (reference sequence). The junction had 2 bases not matched to a gene; V was cut back by 5 bases and J by 2 bases. CDR3 nucleotide sequence: TGTGCCAGCAGTCAGACAGGGAACTATGGCTACACCTTC. Residues: CASSQTGNYGYTF.

The chain carries TRBV19 and TRBJ2-5; 7 bases match TRBD1. The CDR3 extends over 13 amino acids. CDR1 is LNHDA, CDR2 SQIVND, per germline (reference sequence). Trimming removed 7 bases from V and 4 bases from J; junction bases left unmatched: 6. The CDR3 coding sequence is TGTGCCAGTAAGGACAGGACAAGAGAGACCCAGTACTTC. It is translated as CASKDRTRETQYF. The full variable domain, with the rest looked up from reference TRBV19 and TRBJ2-5, is DGGITQSPKYLFRKEGQNVTLSCEQNLNHDAMYWYRQDPGQGLRLIYYSQIVNDFQKGDIAEGYSVSREKKESFPLTVTSAQKNPTAFYLCASKDRTRETQYFGPGTRLLVL.

This rearrangement joins TRBV2 to TRBJ1-1; no definite D call. CDR1 and CDR2 (germline): SNHLY, FYNNEI. The CDR3 is 12 residues long. Trimming stripped 7 bases from V and 1 base from J, with 7 bases between. The CDR3 nucleotides read TGTGCCAGCATGGACTCGAACACTGAAGCTTTCTTT. Protein sequence: CASMDSNTEAFF.

J is TRBJ2-1 and V is TRBV9; D unresolved. The CDR3 runs 13 residues. Germline V gene sequence: CDR1 SGDLS, CDR2 YYNGEE. Trimming shortened V by 0 bases and J by 2 bases, and 3 bases separated the two germline ends. The CDR3 DNA reads as TGTGCCAGCAGCGTAGAGCCCTACAATGAGCAGTTCTTC. Protein product: CASSVEPYNEQFF. The entire variable domain, with the rest obtained from reference TRBV9 and TRBJ2-1, is as follows: DSGVTQTPKHLITATGQRVTLRCSPRSGDLSVYWYQQSLDQGLQFLIQYYNGEERAKGNILERFSAQQFPDLHSELNLSSLELGDSALYFCASSVEPYNEQFFGPGTRLTVL.

The chain carries TRBV19 and TRBJ2-7; 7 bases are a match to TRBD1. The CDR3 covers 17 residues. With V trimmed by 3 bases and J by 4 bases, 15 bases remained unmatched. The V gene's germline CDR1 is LNHDA and CDR2 SQIVND (reference sequence). As DNA, the CDR3 is TGTGCCAGTAGTATCAAATCCTCATACAGGGGATTTTACGAGCAGTACTTC. This gives the protein CASSIKSSYRGFYEQYF.

The genes are TRBV7-2 and TRBJ2-1; the match to TRBD2 covers 9 bases. The CDR3 extends over 14 amino acids. Germline V gives CDR1 SGHTA, CDR2 FQGNSA. With V trimmed by 5 bases and J by 6 bases, 5 bases remained unmatched. DNA for the CDR3: TGTGCCAGCAGCCGAAGGACTAGCGTCAATGAGCAGTTCTTC. This translates into CASSRRTSVNEQFF.

The J gene is TRBJ2-1, the V gene TRBV6-6, with 11 positions matching TRBD2. CDR3 length equals 16 residues. V trimming: 4 bases; J trimming: 9 bases; junction bases outside the gene matches: 11. The germline V gene has CDR1 MNHNY and CDR2 SVGAGI (reference sequence). As DNA, the CDR3 is TGTGCCAGCAGTTCATTAGCGGGGGGGCTGGTAGGTGAGCAGTTCTTC. Encoded protein: CASSSLAGGLVGEQFF.

The chain uses TRBV21-1 and TRBJ2-2; TRBD1, the table's D call, lacks a check against the DNA. TRBV21-1 constitutes a pseudogene. This CDR3 has 18 amino acids. Here the CDR3 reads CASSNSKPGQGNTGELFF. CDR3 in DNA: TGTGCCAGCAGCAACAGCAAACCGGGACAGGGGAACACCGGGGAGCTGTTTTTT.

The chain is built from TRBV14 and TRBJ2-5; weak D call: TRBD1 (6 bases). The V end was cut by 4 bases, the J end by 7 bases, with 13 bases between. This CDR3 region has 13 residues. The germline gives CDR1 SGHDN, CDR2 FVKESK. For the CDR3, the DNA is TGTGCCAGCAGCCGACTGGGGGCGGGGACCCAGTACTTC. It encodes CASSRLGAGTQYF.

The rearrangement links TRBV15 to TRBJ1-1, with D perhaps TRBD1 (6 bases). CDR1 is LNHNV and CDR2 is YYDKDF in the germline V gene (reference sequence). The CDR3 has 16 amino acids. V was shortened by 9 bases and J by 1 base, with 21 bases between the two germline ends. The CDR3 spells CATTEYRDTENTEAFF. In DNA form, the CDR3 reads TGTGCCACAACAGAGTACCGGGACACAGAGAACACTGAAGCTTTCTTT.

V and J are TRBV16 and TRBJ2-3; perhaps TRBD1 as D (6 bases). Germline loops: CDR1 KGHSY, CDR2 FQNENV. V was pared by 5 bases and J by 3 bases, with 12 bases between. The CDR3 spans 14 residues. The CDR3 is CASSAVRGTDTQYF. CDR3 bases: TGTGCCAGCAGCGCTGTTAGGGGGACAGATACGCAGTATTTT.

The chain is built from TRBV5-1 and TRBJ2-5; a weak D match, TRBD1 (5 bases). The CDR3 is 15 amino acids. The V end lost 4 bases, the J end lost 2 bases, and 15 bases lay between the germline ends. From germline, CDR1 is SGHRS and CDR2 YFSETQ. The CDR3 DNA is TGCGCCAGCAGCCTGACCGAGACAGTACAAGAGACCCAGTACTTC. Amino acids: CASSLTETVQETQYF. Together with reference TRBV5-1 and TRBJ2-5, the CDR3 gives the full variable domain: KAGVTQTPRYLIKTRGQQVTLSCSPISGHRSVSWYQQTPGQGLQFLFEYFSETQRNKGNFPGRFSGRQFSNSRSEMNVSTLELGDSALYLCASSLTETVQETQYFGPGTRLLVL.

This chain uses TRBV27 with TRBJ1-2, with 7 bases fitting TRBD1. This CDR3 is built from 12 residues. V lost 2 bases and J lost 8; bases outside the gene matches: 2. In germline, CDR1 is MNHEY, CDR2 SMNVEV (reference sequence). The CDR3 reads CASSLTGAGYTF. The CDR3 DNA follows: TGTGCCAGCAGTTTAACAGGGGCGGGCTACACCTTC.

The genes are TRBV5-6 and TRBJ2-5, with TRBD2 matching 13 bases. The CDR3 totals 16 residues. Unmatched junction bases numbered 5, after V lost 2 bases and J lost 4 bases. CDR1 and CDR2 (germline): SGHDT, YYEEEE. CDR3 sequence reads: CASSFGLAGAGETQYF. In DNA, the CDR3 is TGTGCCAGCAGCTTCGGACTAGCGGGGGCGGGAGAGACCCAGTACTTC.

This clone has a single count. V gene TRBV10-3 combines with J gene TRBJ1-4; D unclear. The V end was cut by 10 bases, the J end by 4 bases, with 13 bases between. The CDR3 has 13 residues. CDR1 is ENHRY and CDR2 is SYGVKD in the germline V gene. Here the CDR3 reads CATWAGSNEKLFF. The CDR3 DNA is TGTGCCACCTGGGCTGGGAGTAATGAAAAACTGTTTTTT.

The rearrangement links TRBV19 to TRBJ2-1; 11 nucleotides match TRBD2. V was clipped by 5 bases and J by 10 bases; unmatched bases: 7. Germline values: CDR1 LNHDA, CDR2 SQIVND (reference sequence). This CDR3 has 14 residues. CDR3 loop: CASSVLAGVYEQFF. CDR3 nucleotides: TGTGCCAGTAGTGTACTAGCGGGAGTATACGAGCAGTTCTTC.

The chain carries TRBV5-4 and TRBJ2-3; 7 nucleotides line up with TRBD2. This CDR3 region has 14 residues. With 10 bases clipped from V and 6 bases from J, the junction kept 14 bases outside the gene matches. Germline CDR1 SGHNT, CDR2 YYREEE (reference sequence). CDR3 in amino acids: CAGGDGAGGDTQYF. In DNA form, the CDR3 reads TGTGCCGGGGGGGACGGGGCGGGCGGGGATACGCAGTATTTT.